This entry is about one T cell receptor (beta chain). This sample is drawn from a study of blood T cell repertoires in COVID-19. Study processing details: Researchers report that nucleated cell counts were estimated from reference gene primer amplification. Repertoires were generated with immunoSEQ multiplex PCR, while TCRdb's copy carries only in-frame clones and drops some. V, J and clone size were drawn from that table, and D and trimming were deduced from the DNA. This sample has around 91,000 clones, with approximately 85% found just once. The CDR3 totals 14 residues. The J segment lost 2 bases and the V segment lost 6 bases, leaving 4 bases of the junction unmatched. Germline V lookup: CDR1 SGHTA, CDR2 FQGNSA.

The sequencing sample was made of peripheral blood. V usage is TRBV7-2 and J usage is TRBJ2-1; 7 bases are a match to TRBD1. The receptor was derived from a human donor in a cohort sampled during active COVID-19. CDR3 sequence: CASSRQGAYNEQFF. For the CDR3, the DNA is TGTGCCAGCAGTCGTCAGGGGGCCTACAATGAGCAGTTCTTC.